This is a list of T cell receptor beta chains from one sample in a study of blood T cell dynamics during melanoma immunotherapy. Only in-frame clones appear in the TCRdb table, and some are missing; sequencing was by immunoSEQ multiplex PCR. This sample's table has more than 15 clones. This specimen was cell-free DNA from blood, taken from a patient treated with checkpoint blockade. The source of these receptors is a human donor with melanoma. Each CDR3 is given with its conserved first and last residue. The order of the fields is CDR3 protein, CDR3 length, J gene, V gene.

CDR3: CASSILAEAFF
length: 11
J: TRBJ1-1
V: TRBV19

CDR3: CASSYDSDRINEKLFF
length: 16
J: TRBJ1-4
V: TRBV6-5

CDR3: CASSFLTFSYEQYF
length: 14
J: TRBJ2-7
V: TRBV28

CDR3: CPGSILSEQSRANVLTF
length: 17
J: TRBJ2-6
V: TRBV22-1

CDR3: CASSNEPSRQSRANVLTF
length: 18
J: TRBJ2-6
V: TRBV11-1

CDR3: CASSCAATVMQDTQYF
length: 16
J: TRBJ2-3
V: TRBV21-1

CDR3: CASVLSNSHKGRANVLTF
length: 18
J: TRBJ2-6
V: TRBV5-6

CDR3: CASSNLYVGQSRTNVLTF
length: 18
J: TRBJ2-6
V: TRBV12-1

CDR3: CASRRARHTKSGHVLTF
length: 17
J: TRBJ2-6
V: TRBV12-2